This T cell receptor beta chain was sequenced during a study of identifying expanded T cells in peripheral blood. Findings and caveats of the study: Differentially abundant clones: roughly 1.2 between replicates, around 16 at 2 to 3 weeks, 19 to 20 at four.

Per germline, CDR1 MGHRA and CDR2 YSYEKL. This CDR3 region has 13 residues. Generated by immunoSEQ multiplex PCR, the TCRdb table keeps only in-frame clones and is missing some. This sample yields roughly 100,000 clones, of which about 91% are seen a single time; 13% to 15% belongs to the top ten. Remarks on this clone: Its antigen remains unidentified. At one of its ends the junction is not consistent with the germline gene, which may arise from a read error.

Healthy donors had no documented immune events, such as infections, while sampled. Sequences were obtained from blood. The clonotype originates from a person aged 18 to 70 in good health. The chain recombines TRBV4-1 with TRBJ1-1; 7 bases align to TRBD1. The CDR3, as DNA: TGCGCCAGCTGCCAGACAGGGAACCCTGAAGCTTTCTTT. Its translation: CASCQTGNPEAFF.